The rows below give T cell receptor beta chains drawn from one sample of a study of cytomegalovirus exposure and HLA in healthy donors. Assay: immunoSEQ multiplex PCR; the TCRdb copy retains only in-frame clones and omits some. The data contain some 200,000 clones, less than 80% of them singletons. Sequenced sample: PBMCs. The receptors stem from a man aged 40-49 years in good health and CMV-seronegative. Each CDR3 is given with its conserved first and last residue. The D gene is left open where the match is weak. Only part of the rows carry a size: once, few, many, or a class if the clone is expanded.

D	V	size	J	CDR3	DNA
NA	TRBV19	NA	TRBJ2-7	CASSIEYSSYEQYF	TGTGCCAGTAGTATCGAATACAGCTCCTACGAGCAGTACTTC
TRBD1	TRBV5-1	NA	TRBJ1-2	CASSLVPTGGSGYTF	TGCGCCAGCAGCTTGGTGCCGACAGGGGGCTCGGGCTACACCTTC
NA	TRBV7-9	NA	TRBJ1-1	CASSSRQTMNTEAFF	TGTGCCAGCAGCTCTCGACAGACGATGAACACTGAAGCTTTCTTT
NA	TRBV30	NA	TRBJ1-4	CACKLGGAINEKLFF	TGTGCCTGCAAGCTAGGGGGGGCAATAAATGAAAAACTGTTTTTT
TRBD1	TRBV25-1	few	TRBJ2-7	CASSEPGTGGKSEQYF	TGTGCCAGCAGTGAACCCGGGACAGGGGGCAAGAGCGAGCAGTACTTC
TRBD1	TRBV13	NA	TRBJ1-2	CASSLQGALDYGYTF	TGTGCCAGCAGCCTACAGGGGGCACTCGACTATGGCTACACCTTC
NA	TRBV7-8	NA	TRBJ2-7	CASSSWQISYEQYF	TGTGCCAGCAGCTCGTGGCAGATCTCCTACGAGCAGTACTTC
TRBD2	TRBV6-8	NA	TRBJ2-3	CASSYPTSGRVSDTQYF	TGTGCCAGCAGTTACCCGACTAGCGGGAGGGTTTCAGATACGCAGTATTTT
NA	TRBV6-5	NA	TRBJ2-1	CASSSRKGAGPNEQFF	TGTGCCAGCAGTTCACGTAAGGGTGCGGGGCCAAATGAGCAGTTCTTC
TRBD2	TRBV9	NA	TRBJ2-5	CASSLRTSGQETQYF	TGTGCCAGCAGCCTCAGGACTAGCGGACAAGAGACCCAGTACTTC
NA	TRBV11-2	NA	TRBJ2-7	CASSWSGTTYEQYF	TGTGCCAGCAGCTGGTCTGGCACGACCTACGAGCAGTACTTC
TRBD2	TRBV7-9	NA	TRBJ2-7	CASSFIAGGPNF	TGTGCCAGCAGCTTTATAGCGGGAGGGCCGAACTTC
TRBD2	TRBV5-1	NA	TRBJ2-7	CASSPDGLAGANSYEQYF	TGCGCCAGCAGCCCCGACGGACTAGCGGGGGCCAATTCCTACGAGCAGTACTTC
TRBD1	TRBV30	NA	TRBJ1-2	CAWGGQTDGYTF	TGTGCCTGGGGGGGACAGACGGATGGCTACACCTTC
TRBD2	TRBV29-1	few	TRBJ2-3	CSVDGLAGDSTDTQYF	TGCAGCGTTGACGGGCTAGCGGGAGACTCCACAGATACGCAGTATTTT
NA	TRBV7-2	NA	TRBJ1-6	CASSPTSGATLHF	TGTGCCAGCAGCCCCACGAGCGGGGCAACCCTCCACTTT
NA	TRBV5-4	NA	TRBJ2-7	CASSLGAGPYEQYF	TGTGCCAGCAGCTTGGGGGCAGGGCCCTACGAGCAGTACTTC
TRBD1	TRBV5-1	NA	TRBJ2-3	CASSRDRAPDTQYF	TGCGCCAGCAGTCGGGACAGGGCCCCAGATACGCAGTATTTT
TRBD2	TRBV7-9	few	TRBJ2-3	CASSPGTSGGIDTQYF	TGTGCCAGCAGCCCCGGGACTAGCGGGGGGATAGATACGCAGTATTTT
TRBD2	TRBV29-1	few	TRBJ2-1	CSVEFASGRDNEQFF	TGCAGCGTTGAATTCGCTAGCGGGAGGGACAATGAGCAGTTCTTC
NA	TRBV7-9	NA	TRBJ1-1	CASSLAAVEAFF	TGTGCCAGCAGCTTAGCGGCGGTCGAAGCTTTCTTT
TRBD1	TRBV7-9	NA	TRBJ1-5	CSSSLGQGAGNQPQHF	TGTTCCAGCAGCTTAGGTCAGGGGGCTGGCAATCAGCCCCAGCATTTT
NA	TRBV7-2	few	TRBJ2-3	CASSLIGADTQYF	TGTGCCAGCAGCTTAATAGGGGCAGATACGCAGTATTTT
NA	TRBV4-2	few	TRBJ2-3	CASSQDPRATDTQYF	TGTGCCAGCAGCCAAGATCCCAGGGCGACAGATACGCAGTATTTT
NA	TRBV5-1	NA	TRBJ2-1	CASSLEVPGMVNEQFF	TGCGCCAGCAGCTTGGAGGTCCCAGGGATGGTGAATGAGCAGTTCTTC
TRBD2	TRBV5-1	NA	TRBJ2-3	CASSRLAGGRSDTQYF	TGCGCCAGCAGCCGCCTAGCGGGGGGGCGGTCAGATACGCAGTATTTT
NA	TRBV19	NA	TRBJ1-1	CASSDRDTEAFF	TGTGCCAGTAGTGACAGAGACACTGAAGCTTTCTTT
NA	TRBV5-6	NA	TRBJ2-5	CASSLSGPGRETQYF	TGTGCCAGCAGCTTGTCTGGGCCAGGGCGAGAGACCCAGTACTTC
TRBD1	TRBV7-2	NA	TRBJ1-1	CASSRSQGVGTEAFF	TGTGCCAGCAGCCGTTCACAGGGGGTAGGCACTGAAGCTTTCTTT
TRBD1	TRBV29-1	NA	TRBJ2-7	CSAWTGFTYEQYF	TGCAGCGCTTGGACAGGGTTCACCTACGAGCAGTACTTC
NA	TRBV19	NA	TRBJ2-7	CASSILPSDYEQYF	TGTGCCAGTAGTATTCTCCCGAGCGACTACGAGCAGTACTTC
NA	TRBV4-1	few	TRBJ1-5	CASSQDRVWQPQHF	TGCGCCAGCAGCCAAGACAGGGTTTGGCAGCCCCAGCATTTT
NA	TRBV27	NA	TRBJ2-7	CASSLTTVSYEQYF	TGTGCCAGCAGTTTGACGACAGTCTCCTACGAGCAGTACTTC
TRBD2	TRBV9	NA	TRBJ2-1	CASSVGFSGSNEQFF	TGTGCCAGCAGCGTAGGATTTAGCGGGAGCAATGAGCAGTTCTTC
TRBD2	TRBV5-4	NA	TRBJ2-1	CASSLGGDGYNEQFF	TGTGCCAGCAGCCTGGGGGGGGACGGGTACAATGAGCAGTTCTTC
NA	TRBV21-1	NA	TRBJ2-1	CASSKDPPPACGISYNEQFF	TGTGCCAGCAGCAAAGACCCTCCGCCCGCGTGCGGGATATCCTACAATGAGCAGTTCTTC